This T cell receptor beta chain was obtained from a study of cytomegalovirus exposure and HLA in healthy donors. Study conclusions and caveats: Reportedly, fewer N-insertions than the roughly 700-donor mean appeared in an Asian-associated ancestry cluster in a later analysis. Reported results showed that the classifier diagnosed cytomegalovirus status with high specificity and sensitivity.

Germline V lookup: CDR1 SQVTM, CDR2 ANQGSEA. CDR3 length: 14 amino acids. The J segment lost 2 bases and the V segment lost 5 bases, leaving 5 bases of the junction unmatched. Notes on this clone: Its antigen is undetermined.

These donors, healthy bone marrow donors, were studied. It was with 60 Vbeta and 13 Jbeta primers that the PCR ran. Clones were read by immunoSEQ multiplex PCR, and TCRdb kept only the in-frame ones, dropping some. This sample's clone table lists under 90,000 clones. The TCR sequence derives from a man between 50 and 59 years old in good health and CMV-seropositive. Sequenced sample: PBMCs. The J gene is TRBJ2-3, the V gene TRBV29-1; 9 bases map to TRBD2. CDR3 DNA sequence: TGCAGCGTTCGCGCGGGAGGGCCCACAGATACGCAGTATTTT. Amino acid sequence: CSVRAGGPTDTQYF.